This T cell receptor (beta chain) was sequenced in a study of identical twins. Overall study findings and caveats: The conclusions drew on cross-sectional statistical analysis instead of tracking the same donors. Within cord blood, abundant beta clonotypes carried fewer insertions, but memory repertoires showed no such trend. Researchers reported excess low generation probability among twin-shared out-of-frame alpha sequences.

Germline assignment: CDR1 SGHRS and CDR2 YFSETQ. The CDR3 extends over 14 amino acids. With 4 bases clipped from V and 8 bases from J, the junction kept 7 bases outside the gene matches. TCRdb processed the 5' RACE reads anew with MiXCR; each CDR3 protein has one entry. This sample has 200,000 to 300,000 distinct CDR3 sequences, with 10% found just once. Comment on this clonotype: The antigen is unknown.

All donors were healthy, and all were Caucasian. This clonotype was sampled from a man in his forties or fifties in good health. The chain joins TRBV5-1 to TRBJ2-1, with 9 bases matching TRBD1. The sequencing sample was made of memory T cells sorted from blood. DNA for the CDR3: TGCGCCAGCAGCGGGGACAGGGACGGCCATGAGCAGTTCTTC. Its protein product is CASSGDRDGHEQFF.